What follows describes a single T cell receptor beta chain. What it binds is unknown. TCRdb's copy holds only in-frame clones and misses some; the assay was immunoSEQ multiplex PCR. The table records under 150,000 clones, around 96% of them present only once. The CDR3 is 17 residues long. Germline loops: CDR1 PRHDT, CDR2 FYEKMQ (reference sequence). V lost 4 bases, J lost 2 bases, and 8 bases stayed unmatched. This sample is drawn from a study of graft-versus-host responses after intestinal transplantation. Study as a whole: Isolated intestinal, liver-intestinal, or multivisceral transplants had been given to the recipients. The whole recipient group had anti-thymocyte globulin induction followed by tacrolimus and steroids for roughly three years.

Findings and limits, study-wide: Patients with graft-donor T cell macrochimerism had high graft-versus-host to host-versus-graft clonal ratios in allografts. GvH clones surfaced in recipient marrow, some emerging earlier in ileum or blood.

This sequence joins TRBV13 and TRBJ2-1, with 10 bases aligning to TRBD2. The clonotype comes from a human donor who received an intestinal transplant. Sequenced here: unstimulated CD8+ T cells sorted from spleen or lymph node cells, sampled before intestinal transplant. CDR3 protein: CASSSLLLAGAYNEQFF. CDR3 bases: TGTGCCAGCAGCTCACTCCTTCTAGCGGGAGCCTACAATGAGCAGTTCTTC.